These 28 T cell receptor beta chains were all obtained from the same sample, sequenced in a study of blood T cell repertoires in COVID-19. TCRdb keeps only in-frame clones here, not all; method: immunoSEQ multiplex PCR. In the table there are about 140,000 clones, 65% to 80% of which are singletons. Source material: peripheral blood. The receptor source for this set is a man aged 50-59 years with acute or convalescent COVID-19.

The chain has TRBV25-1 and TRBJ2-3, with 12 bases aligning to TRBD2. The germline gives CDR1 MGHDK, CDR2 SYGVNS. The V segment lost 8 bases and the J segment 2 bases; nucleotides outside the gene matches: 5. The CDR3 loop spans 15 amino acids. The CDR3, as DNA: TGTGCCAGCGGACTAGCGGGGCCCAACACAGATACGCAGTATTTT. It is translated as CASGLAGPNTDTQYF.

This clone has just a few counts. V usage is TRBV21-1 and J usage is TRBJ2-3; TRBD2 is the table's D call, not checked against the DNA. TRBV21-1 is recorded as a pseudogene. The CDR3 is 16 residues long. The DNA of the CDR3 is TGTGCCAGCAGCAAAGAGGCTAGCTTCGGCACAGATACGCAGTATTTT. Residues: CASSKEASFGTDTQYF.

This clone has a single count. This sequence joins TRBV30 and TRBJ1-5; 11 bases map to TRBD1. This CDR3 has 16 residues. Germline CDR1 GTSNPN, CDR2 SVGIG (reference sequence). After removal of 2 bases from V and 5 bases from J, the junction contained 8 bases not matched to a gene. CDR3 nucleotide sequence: TGTGCCTGGAGTCCGACCGGACAGGGGGCTTATCAGCCCCAGCATTTT. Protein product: CAWSPTGQGAYQPQHF.

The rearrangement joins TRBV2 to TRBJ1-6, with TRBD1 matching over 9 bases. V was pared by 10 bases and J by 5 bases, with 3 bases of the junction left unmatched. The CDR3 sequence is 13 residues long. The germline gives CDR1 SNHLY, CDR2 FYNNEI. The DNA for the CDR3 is TGTGCCAACCGGGACAGGGATAATTCACCCCTCCACTTT. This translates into CANRDRDNSPLHF.

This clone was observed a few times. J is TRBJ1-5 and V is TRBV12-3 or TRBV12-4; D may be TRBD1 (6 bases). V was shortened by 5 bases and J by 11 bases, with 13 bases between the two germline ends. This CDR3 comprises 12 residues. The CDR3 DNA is TGTGCCAGCAGTAACCGGGACATGTCCCAGCATTTT. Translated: CASSNRDMSQHF.

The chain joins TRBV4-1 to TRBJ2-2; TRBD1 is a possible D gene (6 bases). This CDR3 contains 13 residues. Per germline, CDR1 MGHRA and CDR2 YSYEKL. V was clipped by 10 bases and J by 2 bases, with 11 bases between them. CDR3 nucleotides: TGCGCCACCTCGGACAGAAACACCGGGGAGCTGTTTTTT. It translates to CATSDRNTGELFF.

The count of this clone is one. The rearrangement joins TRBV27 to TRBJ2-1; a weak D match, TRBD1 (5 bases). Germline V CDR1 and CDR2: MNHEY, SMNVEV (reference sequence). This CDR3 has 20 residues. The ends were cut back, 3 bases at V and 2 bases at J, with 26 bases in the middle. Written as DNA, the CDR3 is TGTGCCAGCAGTTTGTCCACCCCGGTTATGGCAGGGCCCACCTACAATGAGCAGTTCTTC. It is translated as CASSLSTPVMAGPTYNEQFF.

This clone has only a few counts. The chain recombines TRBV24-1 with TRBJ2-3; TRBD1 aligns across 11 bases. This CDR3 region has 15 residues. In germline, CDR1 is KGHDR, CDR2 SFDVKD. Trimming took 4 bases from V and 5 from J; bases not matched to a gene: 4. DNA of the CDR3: TGTGCCACCAGTGAATTTGGGACAGGGGGAGATACGCAGTATTTT. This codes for CATSEFGTGGDTQYF.

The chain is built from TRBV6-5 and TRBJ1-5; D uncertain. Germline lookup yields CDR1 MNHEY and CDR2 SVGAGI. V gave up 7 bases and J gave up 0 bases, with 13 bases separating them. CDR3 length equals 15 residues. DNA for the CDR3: TGTGCCAGCACCGCCGGTGAGGTTAGCAATCAGCCCCAGCATTTT. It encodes CASTAGEVSNQPQHF.

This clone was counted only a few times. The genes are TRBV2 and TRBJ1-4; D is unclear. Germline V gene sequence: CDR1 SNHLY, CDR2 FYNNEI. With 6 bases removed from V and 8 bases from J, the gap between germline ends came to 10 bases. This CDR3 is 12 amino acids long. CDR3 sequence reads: CASRREGEKLFF. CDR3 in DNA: TGTGCCAGCAGAAGGGAGGGCGAAAAACTGTTTTTT.

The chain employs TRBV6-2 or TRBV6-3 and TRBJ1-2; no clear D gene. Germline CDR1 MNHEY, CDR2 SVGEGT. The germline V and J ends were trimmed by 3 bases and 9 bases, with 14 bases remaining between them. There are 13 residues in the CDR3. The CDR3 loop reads CASSYRVVGSYTF. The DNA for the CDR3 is TGTGCCAGCAGTTATAGGGTAGTCGGGAGCTACACCTTC.

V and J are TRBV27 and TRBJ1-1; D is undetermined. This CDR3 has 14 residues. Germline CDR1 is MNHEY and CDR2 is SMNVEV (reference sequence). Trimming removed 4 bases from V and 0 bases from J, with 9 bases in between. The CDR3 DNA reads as TGTGCCAGCAGTTCCCAAATCATGAACACTGAAGCTTTCTTT. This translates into CASSSQIMNTEAFF.

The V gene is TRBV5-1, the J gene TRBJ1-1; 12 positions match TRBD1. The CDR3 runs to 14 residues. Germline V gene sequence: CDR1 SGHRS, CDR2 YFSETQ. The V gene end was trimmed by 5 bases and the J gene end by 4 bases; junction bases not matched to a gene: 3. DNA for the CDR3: TGCGCCAGCAGACGGGACAGGGGGCTCACTGAAGCTTTCTTT. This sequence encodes CASRRDRGLTEAFF.

This chain's CDR3 is CASRSLGTDTQYF. CDR3 sequence (DNA): TGTGCCAGCAGGTCCCTAGGCACAGATACGCAGTATTTT. This chain joins TRBV6-5 and TRBJ2-3, with D hard to call. The germline V gene has CDR1 MNHEY and CDR2 SVGAGI. V lost 6 bases and J lost 1, with 8 bases in between. The CDR3 is 13 amino acids.

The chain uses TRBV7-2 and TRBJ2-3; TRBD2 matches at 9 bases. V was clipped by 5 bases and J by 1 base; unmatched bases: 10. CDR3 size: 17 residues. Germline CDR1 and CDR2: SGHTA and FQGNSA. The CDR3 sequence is CASSQKRSGGGTDTQYF. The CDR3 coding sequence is TGTGCCAGCAGCCAGAAACGTAGCGGGGGAGGCACAGATACGCAGTATTTT.

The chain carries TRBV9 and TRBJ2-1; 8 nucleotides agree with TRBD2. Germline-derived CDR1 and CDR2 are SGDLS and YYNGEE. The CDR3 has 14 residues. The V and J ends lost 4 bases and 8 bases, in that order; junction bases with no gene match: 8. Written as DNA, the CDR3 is TGTGCCAGCAGCCCCACCGGGGGGGCCGATGAGCAGTTCTTC. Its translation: CASSPTGGADEQFF.

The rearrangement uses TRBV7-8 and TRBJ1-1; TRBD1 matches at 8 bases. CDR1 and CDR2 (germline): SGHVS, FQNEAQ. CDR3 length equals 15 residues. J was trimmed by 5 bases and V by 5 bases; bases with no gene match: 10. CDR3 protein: CASSRRSGGSTEAFF. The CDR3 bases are TGTGCCAGCAGCCGCCGCTCAGGGGGCAGTACTGAAGCTTTCTTT.

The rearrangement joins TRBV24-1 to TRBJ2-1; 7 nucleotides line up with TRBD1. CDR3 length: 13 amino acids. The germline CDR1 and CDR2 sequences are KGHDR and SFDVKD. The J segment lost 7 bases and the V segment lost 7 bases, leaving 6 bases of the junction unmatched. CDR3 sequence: CATSEGARNEQFF. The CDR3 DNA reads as TGTGCCACCAGCGAGGGGGCCAGGAATGAGCAGTTCTTC.

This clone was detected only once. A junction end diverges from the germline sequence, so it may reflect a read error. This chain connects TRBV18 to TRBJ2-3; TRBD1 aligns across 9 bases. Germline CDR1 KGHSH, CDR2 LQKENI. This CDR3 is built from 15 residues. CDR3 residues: CTSSRDRARTDTQYF. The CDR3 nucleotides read TGTACCAGCTCACGGGACAGGGCACGCACAGATACGCAGTATTTT. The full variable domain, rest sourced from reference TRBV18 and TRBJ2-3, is NAGVMQNPRHLVRRRGQEARLRCSPMKGHSHVYWYRQLPEEGLKFMVYLQKENIIDESGMPKERFSAEFPKEGPSILRIQQVVRGDSAAYFCTSSRDRARTDTQYFGPGTRLTVL.

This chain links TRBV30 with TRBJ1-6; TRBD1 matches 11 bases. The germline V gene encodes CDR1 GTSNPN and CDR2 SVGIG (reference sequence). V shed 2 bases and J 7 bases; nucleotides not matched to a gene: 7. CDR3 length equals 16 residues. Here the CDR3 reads CAWSPRGTGGNSPLHF. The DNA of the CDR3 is TGTGCCTGGAGTCCCCGGGGGACAGGGGGAAATTCACCCCTCCACTTT.

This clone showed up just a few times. The DNA for the CDR3 is TGCGCCAGCAGCCTTGACAGGGGGGTCCCTGGCTACACCTTC. Encoded protein: CASSLDRGVPGYTF. This chain links TRBV4-1 with TRBJ1-2, with 9 nucleotides matching TRBD1. CDR3 length: 14 residues. The ends lost 4 bases at V and 7 bases at J; junction bases unmatched: 7. Germline V gene data show CDR1 as MGHRA and CDR2 as YSYEKL.

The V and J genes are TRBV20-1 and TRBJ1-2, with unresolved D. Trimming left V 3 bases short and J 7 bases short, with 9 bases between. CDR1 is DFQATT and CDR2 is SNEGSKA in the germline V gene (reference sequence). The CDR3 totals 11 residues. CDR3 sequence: CSASPVGGYTF. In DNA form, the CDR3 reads TGCAGTGCTAGCCCGGTCGGTGGCTACACCTTC.

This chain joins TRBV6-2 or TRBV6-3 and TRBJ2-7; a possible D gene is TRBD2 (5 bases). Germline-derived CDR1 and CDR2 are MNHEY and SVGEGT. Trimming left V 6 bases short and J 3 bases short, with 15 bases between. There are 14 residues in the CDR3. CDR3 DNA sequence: TGTGCCAGCAGCCAAGCCGGGGATTACTACGAGCAGTACGTC. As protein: CASSQAGDYYEQYV.

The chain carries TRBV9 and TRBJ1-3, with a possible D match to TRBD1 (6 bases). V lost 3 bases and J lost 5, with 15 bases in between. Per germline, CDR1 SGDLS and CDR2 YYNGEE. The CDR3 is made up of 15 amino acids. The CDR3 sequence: CASSGDTGARNTIYF. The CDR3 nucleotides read TGTGCCAGCAGCGGGGACACGGGTGCTCGAAACACCATATATTTT.

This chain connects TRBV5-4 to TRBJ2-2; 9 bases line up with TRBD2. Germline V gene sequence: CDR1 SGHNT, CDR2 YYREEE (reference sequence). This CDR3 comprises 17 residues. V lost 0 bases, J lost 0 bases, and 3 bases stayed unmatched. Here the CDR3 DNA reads TGTGCCAGCAGCTTGGGGGGACTAGCCCCGAACACCGGGGAGCTGTTTTTT. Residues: CASSLGGLAPNTGELFF.

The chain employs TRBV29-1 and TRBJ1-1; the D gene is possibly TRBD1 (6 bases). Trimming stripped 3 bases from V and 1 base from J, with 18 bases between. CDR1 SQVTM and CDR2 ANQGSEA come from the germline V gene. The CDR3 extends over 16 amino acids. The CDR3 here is CSVDQQGFVENTEAFF. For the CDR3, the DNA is TGCAGCGTTGATCAACAGGGCTTCGTTGAGAACACTGAAGCTTTCTTT.

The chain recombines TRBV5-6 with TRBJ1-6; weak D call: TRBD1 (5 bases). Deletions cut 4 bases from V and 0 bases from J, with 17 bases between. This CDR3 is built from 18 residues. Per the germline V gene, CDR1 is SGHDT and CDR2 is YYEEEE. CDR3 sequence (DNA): TGTGCCAGCAGCCAGGGACCGGGACTCAGCTCCTATAATTCACCCCTCCACTTT. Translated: CASSQGPGLSSYNSPLHF. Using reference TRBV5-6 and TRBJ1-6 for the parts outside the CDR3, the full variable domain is DAGVTQSPTHLIKTRGQQVTLRCSPKSGHDTVSWYQQALGQGPQFIFQYYEEEERQRGNFPDRFSGHQFPNYSSELNVNALLLGDSALYLCASSQGPGLSSYNSPLHFGNGTRLTVT.

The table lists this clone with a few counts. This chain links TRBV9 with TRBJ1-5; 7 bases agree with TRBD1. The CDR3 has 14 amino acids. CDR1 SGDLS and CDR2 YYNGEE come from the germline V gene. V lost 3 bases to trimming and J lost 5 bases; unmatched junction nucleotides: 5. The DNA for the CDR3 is TGTGCCAGCAGCGGGAACGACAGGGATCAGCCCCAGCATTTT. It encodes CASSGNDRDQPQHF.